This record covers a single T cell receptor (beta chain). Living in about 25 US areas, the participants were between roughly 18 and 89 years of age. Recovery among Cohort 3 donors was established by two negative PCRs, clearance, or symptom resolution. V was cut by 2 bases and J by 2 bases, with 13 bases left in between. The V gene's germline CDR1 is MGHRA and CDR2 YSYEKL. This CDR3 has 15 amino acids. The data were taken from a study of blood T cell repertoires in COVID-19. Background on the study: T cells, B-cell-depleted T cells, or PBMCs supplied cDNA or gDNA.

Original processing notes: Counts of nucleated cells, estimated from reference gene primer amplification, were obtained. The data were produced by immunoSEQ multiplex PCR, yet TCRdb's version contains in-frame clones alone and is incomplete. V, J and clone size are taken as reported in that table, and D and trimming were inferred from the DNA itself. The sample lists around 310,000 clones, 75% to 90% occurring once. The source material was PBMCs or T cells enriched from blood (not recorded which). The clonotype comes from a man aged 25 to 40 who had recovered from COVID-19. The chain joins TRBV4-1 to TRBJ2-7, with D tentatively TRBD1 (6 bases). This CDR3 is CASSQRSRDTYEQYF. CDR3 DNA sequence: TGCGCCAGCAGCCAACGCTCTCGGGACACCTACGAGCAGTACTTC.